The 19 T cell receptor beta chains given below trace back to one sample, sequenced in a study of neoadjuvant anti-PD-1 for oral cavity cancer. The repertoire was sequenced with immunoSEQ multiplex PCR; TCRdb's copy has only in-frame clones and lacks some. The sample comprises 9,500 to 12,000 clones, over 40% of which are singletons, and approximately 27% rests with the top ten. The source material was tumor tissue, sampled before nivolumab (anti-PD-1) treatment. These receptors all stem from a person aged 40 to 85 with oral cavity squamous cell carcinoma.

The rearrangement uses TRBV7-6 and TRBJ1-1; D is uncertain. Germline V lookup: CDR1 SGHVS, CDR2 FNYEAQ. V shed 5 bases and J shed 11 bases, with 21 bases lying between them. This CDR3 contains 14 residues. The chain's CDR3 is CASSPRTPDKSAFF. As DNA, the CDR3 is TGTGCCAGCAGCCCCCGGACTCCAGATAAATCGGCTTTCTTT.

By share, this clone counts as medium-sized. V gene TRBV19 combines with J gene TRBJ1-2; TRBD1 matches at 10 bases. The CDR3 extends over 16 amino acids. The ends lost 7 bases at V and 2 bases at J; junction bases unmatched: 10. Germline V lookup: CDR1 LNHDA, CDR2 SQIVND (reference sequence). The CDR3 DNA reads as TGTGCCAGTAATACCGGGACAGGGGTAATCAACTATGGCTACACCTTC. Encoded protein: CASNTGTGVINYGYTF.

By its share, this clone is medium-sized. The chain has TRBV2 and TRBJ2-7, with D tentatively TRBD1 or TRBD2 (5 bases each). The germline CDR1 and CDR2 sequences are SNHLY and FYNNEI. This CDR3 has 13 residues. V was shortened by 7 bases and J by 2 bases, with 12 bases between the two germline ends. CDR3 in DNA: TGTGCCAGCAAATGGGACGGCACCTACGAGCAGTACTTC. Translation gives CASKWDGTYEQYF.

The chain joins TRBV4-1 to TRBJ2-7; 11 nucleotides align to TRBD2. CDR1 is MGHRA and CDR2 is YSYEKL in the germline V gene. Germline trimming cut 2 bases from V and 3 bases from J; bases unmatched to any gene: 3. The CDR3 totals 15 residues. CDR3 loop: CASSQTLAGGYEQYF. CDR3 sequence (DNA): TGCGCCAGCAGCCAAACCCTAGCGGGGGGCTACGAGCAGTACTTC.

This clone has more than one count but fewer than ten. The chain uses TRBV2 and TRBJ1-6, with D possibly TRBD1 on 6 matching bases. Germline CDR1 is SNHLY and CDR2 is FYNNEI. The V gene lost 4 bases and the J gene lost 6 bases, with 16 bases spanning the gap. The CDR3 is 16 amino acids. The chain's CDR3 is CASSASDRSANSPLHF. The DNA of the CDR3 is TGTGCCAGCAGTGCAAGCGACAGGTCCGCTAATTCACCCCTCCACTTT.

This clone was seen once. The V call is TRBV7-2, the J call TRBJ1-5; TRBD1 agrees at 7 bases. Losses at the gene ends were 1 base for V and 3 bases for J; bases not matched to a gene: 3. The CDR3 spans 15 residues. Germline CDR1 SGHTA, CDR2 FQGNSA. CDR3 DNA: TGTGCCAGCAGCTTAGAGGGGACAGACAATCAGCCCCAGCATTTT. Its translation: CASSLEGTDNQPQHF.

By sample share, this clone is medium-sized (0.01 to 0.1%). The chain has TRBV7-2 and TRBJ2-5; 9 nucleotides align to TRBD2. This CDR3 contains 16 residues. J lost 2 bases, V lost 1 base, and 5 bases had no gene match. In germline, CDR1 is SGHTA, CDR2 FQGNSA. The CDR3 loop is CASSLGGGGAQETQYF. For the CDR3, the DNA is TGTGCCAGCAGCTTAGGGGGCGGGGGGGCACAAGAGACCCAGTACTTC.

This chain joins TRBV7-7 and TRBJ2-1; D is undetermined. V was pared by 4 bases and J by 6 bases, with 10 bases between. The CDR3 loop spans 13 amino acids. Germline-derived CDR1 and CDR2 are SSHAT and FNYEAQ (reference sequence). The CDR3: CASSSDLFNEQFF. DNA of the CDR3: TGTGCCAGCAGCTCGGACCTATTCAATGAGCAGTTCTTC.

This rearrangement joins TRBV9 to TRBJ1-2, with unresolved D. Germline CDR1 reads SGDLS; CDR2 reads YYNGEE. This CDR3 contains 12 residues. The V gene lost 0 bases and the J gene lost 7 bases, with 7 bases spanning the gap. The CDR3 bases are TGTGCCAGCAGCGTAGCTGAGGGTGGCTACACCTTC. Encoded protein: CASSVAEGGYTF.

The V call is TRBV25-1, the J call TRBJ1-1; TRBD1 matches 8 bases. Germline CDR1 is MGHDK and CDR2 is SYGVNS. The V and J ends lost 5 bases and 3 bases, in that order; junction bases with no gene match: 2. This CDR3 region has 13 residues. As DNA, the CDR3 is TGTGCCAGCAGTATACAGGGGGACACTGAAGCTTTCTTT. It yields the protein CASSIQGDTEAFF.

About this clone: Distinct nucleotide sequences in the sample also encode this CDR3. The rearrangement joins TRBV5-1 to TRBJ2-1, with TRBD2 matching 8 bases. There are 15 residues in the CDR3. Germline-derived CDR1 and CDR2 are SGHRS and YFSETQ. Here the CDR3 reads CPTNDGGGLYNEQFF. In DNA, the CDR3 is TGCCCCACAAACGACGGCGGGGGGCTTTACAATGAGCAGTTCTTC. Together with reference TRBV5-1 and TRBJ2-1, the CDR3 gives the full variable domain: KAGVTQTPRYLIKTRGQQVTLSCSPISGHRSVSWYQQTPGQGLQFLFEYFSETQRNKGNFPGRFSGRQFSNSRSEMNVSTLELGDSALYLCPTNDGGGLYNEQFFGPGTRLTVL.

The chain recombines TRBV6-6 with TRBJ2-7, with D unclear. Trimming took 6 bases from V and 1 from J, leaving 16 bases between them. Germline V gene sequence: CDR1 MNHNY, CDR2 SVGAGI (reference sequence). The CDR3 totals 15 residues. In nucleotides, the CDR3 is TGTGCCAGCAGCCGGAACCCTGGGCCATCCTACGAGCAGTACTTC. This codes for CASSRNPGPSYEQYF.

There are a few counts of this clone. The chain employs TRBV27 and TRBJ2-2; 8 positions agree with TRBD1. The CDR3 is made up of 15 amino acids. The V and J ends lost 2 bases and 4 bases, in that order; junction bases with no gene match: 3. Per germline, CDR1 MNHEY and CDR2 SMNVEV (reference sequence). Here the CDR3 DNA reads TGTGCCAGCAGTTTAAGGACAGGGACCACCGGGGAGCTGTTTTTT. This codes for CASSLRTGTTGELFF.

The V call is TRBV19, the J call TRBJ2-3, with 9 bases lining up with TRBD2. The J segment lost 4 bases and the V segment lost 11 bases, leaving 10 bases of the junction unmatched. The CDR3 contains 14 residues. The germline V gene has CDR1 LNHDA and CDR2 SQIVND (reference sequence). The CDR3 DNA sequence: TGTGCCGCCGGGGGACTAGCAGGTGCAGATACGCAGTATTTT. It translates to CAAGGLAGADTQYF.

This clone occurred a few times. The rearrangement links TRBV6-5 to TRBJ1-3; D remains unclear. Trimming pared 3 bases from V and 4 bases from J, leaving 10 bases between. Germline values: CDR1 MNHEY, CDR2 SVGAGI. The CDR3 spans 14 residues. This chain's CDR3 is CASSYSVPGNTIYF. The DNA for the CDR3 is TGTGCCAGCAGTTATTCAGTGCCCGGAAACACCATATATTTT.

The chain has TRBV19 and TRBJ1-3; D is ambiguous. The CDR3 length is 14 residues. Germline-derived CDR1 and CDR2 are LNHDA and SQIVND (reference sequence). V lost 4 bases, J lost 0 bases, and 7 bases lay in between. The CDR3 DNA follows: TGTGCCAGTAGTAAGTCGAGCTCTGGAAACACCATATATTTT. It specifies CASSKSSSGNTIYF.

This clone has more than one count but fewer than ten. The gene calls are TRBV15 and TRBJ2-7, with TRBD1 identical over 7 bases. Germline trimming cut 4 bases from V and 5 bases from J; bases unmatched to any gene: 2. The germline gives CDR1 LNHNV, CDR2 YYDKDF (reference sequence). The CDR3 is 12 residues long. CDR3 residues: CATSTTGDEQYF. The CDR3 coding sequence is TGTGCCACCAGCACCACAGGGGACGAGCAGTACTTC.

CDR3 bases: TGTGCCAGCAGCGTAGATATCAGGGATGAGCAGTTCTTC. Translation: CASSVDIRDEQFF. The V call is TRBV9, the J call TRBJ2-1; tentative D call: TRBD1 (5 bases). CDR1 is SGDLS, CDR2 YYNGEE, per germline. This CDR3 spans 13 amino acids. V lost 0 bases and J 8 bases, leaving 9 bases between the germline ends. Filled out from reference TRBV9 and TRBJ2-1, the complete variable domain reads DSGVTQTPKHLITATGQRVTLRCSPRSGDLSVYWYQQSLDQGLQFLIQYYNGEERAKGNILERFSAQQFPDLHSELNLSSLELGDSALYFCASSVDIRDEQFFGPGTRLTVL.

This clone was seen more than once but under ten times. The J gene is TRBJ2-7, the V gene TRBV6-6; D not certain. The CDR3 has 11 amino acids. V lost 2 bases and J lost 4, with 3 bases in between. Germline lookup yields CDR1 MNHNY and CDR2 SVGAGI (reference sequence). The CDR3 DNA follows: TGTGCCAGCAGTTACCTTTACGAGCAGTACTTC. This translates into CASSYLYEQYF.